This TCR beta chain was captured by sequencing in a study of shared clonotypes between healthy human individuals. General observations from the study: Larger estimated richness was generally recorded for naive subsets relative to memory subsets.

This clone came up once. Its cognate antigen is unknown. CD45RA+ naive and CD45RA-negative memory subsets were separated from CD4+ cells. It was across several immunoSEQ plates that each subset's genomic DNA was evenly split. In the source study's methods: ImmunoSEQ only sent back junction sequences with no quality scores, so filtering was done differently. Repertoires were generated with immunoSEQ multiplex PCR, while TCRdb's copy carries only in-frame clones and drops some. V and J calls and clone size are copied from that table; D and trimming were computed from the DNA. In the table there are 700,000 or so clones, roughly 78% of which are singletons. Looked up from germline, CDR1 is SQVTM and CDR2 is ANQGSEA. The V gene lost 4 bases and the J gene lost 1 base, with 11 bases spanning the gap. The CDR3 sequence is 14 residues long.

The specimen was memory CD4+ T cells sorted from blood. Subset indicated: CD45RA-negative fraction. This receptor was taken from a woman in her 30s in good health. The V and J genes are TRBV29-1 and TRBJ2-4, with TRBD2 as a possible D gene (6 bases). Here the CDR3 reads CSVGESGAKNIQYF. For the CDR3, the DNA is TGCAGCGTTGGCGAAAGCGGGGCCAAAAACATTCAGTACTTC.